This T cell receptor (beta chain) was recovered during a study of shared clonotypes between healthy human individuals (dated by TCRdb to 2018 to 2020). A note on the overall study: A few men and two women, aged 18 to 49 years, made up the cohort. Leukapheresis yielded between about 0.85 and 10 billion PBMCs per donor. Libraries were prepared and TCR repertoires were sequenced by different laboratories using diverse techniques, in order to increase sequencing depth and limit assay-specific biases. To estimate repertoire size and how much clonotypes are shared between individuals, the study performed deep sequencing of blood TCR repertoires from five healthy adults. For each donor, CD4 naive and CD4 memory were each run on three plates, CD8 naive on two plates, and CD8 memory on one plate.

A note on this clone: The antigen it binds to is not known. One base away there is no much larger clone; base qualities are not given.

What the work shows at the level of the full study, not this receptor alone: Even with the large sequencing depth, rarefaction of the sorted-subset datasets indicated that sequencing was incomplete. About 5% of naive CD4, 3.5% of naive CD8, about 2.1% of memory CD4, and around 0.42% of memory CD8 clonotypes were shared across four donors. Larger estimated clonotype richness was generally found for naive subsets than for memory subsets. Sampling was limited to blood, and TCR repertoires in tissue likely differ from TCR repertoires in blood. Compared with non-shared clonotypes, clonotypes shared by all four sorted-subset donors had higher generation probabilities. Because the study included only a small number of donors, the genetic and exposure-history diversity represented was limited. Pairwise subsampling indicated that sequencing depth was expected to affect the degree of clonotype sharing among donors.

TCR CDR3 regions were amplified from genomic DNA by multiplex PCR using the deep immunoSEQ assay. For each cell subset, the extracted genomic DNA was distributed evenly across all wells of several immunoSEQ 96-well plates, and each plate served as one replicate. For sorted subsets, roughly 200 ng of genomic DNA, equivalent to 30,000 or so T cell genomes, went into each replicate PCR. Purified libraries were measured with a Qubit 3.0 fluorometer, size-checked on a Bioanalyzer 2100, and measured again with the KAPA Library Quantification kit. Every immunoSEQ 96-well plate was sequenced on a separate single-read 150-cycle Illumina NextSeq 550 flow cell. As for how the authors treated the data: The immunoSEQ output contained only junctional sequences without quality scores, so filtering could not match that applied to full-length reads. Sequences were annotated with PyIR, a Python wrapper for IgBLAST v1.9, using IMGT germline references to assign V/J genes and CDR3. Reads were filtered out if the reads had weak V/J assignments (E-value above 1e-6), no CDR3, stop codons, out-of-frame junctions, or ambiguous translated residues. A V3J clonotype was defined by an identical inferred V gene, J gene, and CDR3 amino acid sequence. To compute the percentage overlap between repertoires, the number of shared unique clonotypes was divided by the size of the smaller repertoire. Richness of each repertoire was evaluated using RTK rarefaction, the Chao1 estimator, and Recon v2.1 estimates of unobserved clonotypes. Generation probabilities were computed with OLGA for all TCRbeta clonotypes obtained by the gDNA method from a few donors. The table comes from immuneACCESS by way of TCRdb, which keeps in-frame sequences with V and J called. Part of the clones is missing from these tables; in studies checked, under half for an unresolved V gene and the rest for unknown reasons. Clone size and the V and J calls come from that table; the DNA yielded D and trimming. Counted in this sample were fewer than 700,000 clones; about 95% of them appeared once. About 0.11% of the sample belongs to the ten largest clones.

CD8 naive samples were obtained by positive selection for CCR7 among CD45RO-negative cells, yielding a CD45RA+CCR7+ population from which TemRA cells were excluded. The donors were healthy, HIV-negative adults with no recently reported acute infections or vaccinations. Only Caucasian adults living in Nashville, Tennessee, USA were represented among the donors. Blood was obtained by leukapheresis, after which PBMCs were separated by Ficoll-Histopaque density gradient centrifugation and cryopreserved in liquid nitrogen vapor phase. Purity and quantity of every magnetically sorted T cell population were checked by analytical flow cytometry. From each sorted fraction, genomic DNA was isolated and quantified by UV absorbance on a Nanodrop 2000c. Sequences SGDLS (CDR1) and YYNGEE (CDR2) are obtained from the germline V gene. V and J are truncated by 3 bases and 1 base respectively, leaving an intervening sequence of 13 bases. The CDR3, cysteine through phenylalanine, is 15 amino acids long. Only CDR3 DNA is held: 45 bases, read in frame from base 1.

The clonotype comes from a woman in her 30s in good health. Sequencing was done on a sample of naive CD8+ T cells sorted from blood. Per the publication, the cell subset or site label means: CD45RA+CCR7+. The V and J genes are TRBV9 and TRBJ1-1; TRBD1 is a possible D gene, resting on 6 matching bases. The nucleotides read TGTGCCAGCAGCGCGCCGGGACACCCGAACACTGAAGCTTTCTTT. This translates into CASSAPGHPNTEAFF.